This T cell receptor beta chain was recorded in a study of OX40 agonist ivuxolimab in advanced cancers. Study background: The patients' treatment was ivuxolimab, an agonistic anti-OX40 (CD134) antibody. Whole-study results and caveats: Normalized T-cell clonal expansion was also low in a subset of nonresponders. People who partly responded at 0.1-3.0 mg/kg had some of the least clonal expansion seen. Doses of 0.1 to 3.0 mg/kg were accompanied by clonal expansion of CD4+ and CD8+ blood T cells by week 6.

Trimming at V came to 1 base and at J to 7 bases, leaving 7 bases not matched to a gene. The CDR3 has 15 amino acids. Germline values: CDR1 MGHRA, CDR2 YSYEKL. Measured with immunoSEQ multiplex PCR; TCRdb has only the in-frame clones, and not every one. This sample yields about 73,000 clones, of which approximately 90% are seen a single time; roughly 0.54% belongs to the top ten. Remarks on this clone: Its antigen is not identified.

The TCR originated in an adult with an advanced solid tumor such as melanoma, head and neck, liver or kidney cancer. V gene TRBV4-1 combines with J gene TRBJ1-5, with 7 nucleotides matching TRBD1. Sequences were derived from CD4+ or CD8+ T cells sorted from blood, sampled in a trial of the OX40 agonist ivuxolimab. The CDR3 DNA sequence: TGCGCCAGCAGCCAAGGACAGGGAGGAGGCCAGCCCCAGCATTTT. Its protein is CASSQGQGGGQPQHF.